This TCR beta chain is drawn from a study of response to subunit inactivated influenza vaccine. A note on this clonotype: Antigen: not known.

TCRdb fed the RT-PCR reads into MiXCR, producing one record per CDR3 protein. Among 500,000 to 650,000 distinct CDR3 sequences, around 8% were seen once, and the ten largest hold about an eighth. V was shortened by 1 base and J by 0 bases, with 9 bases between the two germline ends. Germline CDR1 SGHTA, CDR2 FQGNSA. This CDR3 spans 15 amino acids. Broader study findings: Few additional T cells are recruited per seasonal influenza vaccination, authors suggested.

This chain links TRBV7-2 with TRBJ1-2, with D possibly matching TRBD1 (5 bases). The receptor comes from a man between 50 and 70 years old who received an inactivated influenza vaccine. Sequences were derived from PBMCs from blood, sampled less than 30 months after vaccination. The CDR3 reads CASSLGGRTNYGYTF. The CDR3 DNA reads TGTGCCAGCAGCTTAGGGGGACGGACTAACTATGGCTACACCTTC.